This record concerns one T cell receptor (beta chain) sequence. Its antigen remains unknown. TCRdb's table, derived via immunoSEQ multiplex PCR, lists solely in-frame clones and lacks some. The top ten clones hold around 1.2% of a sample with about 130,000 clones, 89% of them seen once. Looked up from germline, CDR1 is MNHNS and CDR2 is SASEGT. The length of the CDR3 is 15 residues. V shed 4 bases and J 7 bases; nucleotides not matched to a gene: 4. This entry belongs to a study of cytomegalovirus exposure and HLA in healthy donors. Study-level findings and limits: The dataset shows that most TCR sequences were rare, while some public TCRs occurred in many donors.

Material: PBMCs. This sequence joins TRBV6-1 and TRBJ2-2; 12 bases fit TRBD1. This TCR derives from a woman aged 18-30 years in good health and CMV-seronegative. The CDR3 region has the DNA TGTGCCAGCAGTGGAGGGACAGGGGGCTTCGGGGAGCTGTTTTTT. It yields the protein CASSGGTGGFGELFF.